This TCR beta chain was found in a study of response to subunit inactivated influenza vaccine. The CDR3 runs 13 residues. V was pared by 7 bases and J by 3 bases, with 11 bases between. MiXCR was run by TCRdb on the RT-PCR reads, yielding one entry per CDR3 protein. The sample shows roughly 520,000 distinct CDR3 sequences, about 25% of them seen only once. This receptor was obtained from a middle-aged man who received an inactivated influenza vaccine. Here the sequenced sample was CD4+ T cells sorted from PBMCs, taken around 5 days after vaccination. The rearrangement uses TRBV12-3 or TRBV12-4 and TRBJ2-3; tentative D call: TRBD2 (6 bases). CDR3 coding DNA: TGTGCCAGCACGTTCGGGAGTACAGATACGCAGTATTTT. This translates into CASTFGSTDTQYF.